The following is a T cell receptor (beta chain) sequence with its context. At one boundary the junction diverges from the germline segment, which might be a read error. The CDR3 holds 15 amino acids from the cysteine to the phenylalanine. This entry keeps only the CDR3 DNA: 45 bases, framed from base 1. According to the germline V gene, CDR1 reads SGHRS and CDR2 reads YFSETQ. The library was made by 5' RACE. The sequencing machine was an Illumina MiSeq. A modified SMART protocol was used for preparation of bulk TCR libraries. On the authors' methods: Selected pRESTO steps were used to preprocess the reads, and IMGT/HighV-QUEST was used to assign V, D, J genes and CDR3 junctions. Only bulk sequences found in at least two replicates with 10 or more cumulative reads were retained. In samples containing more than 20 cells, repertoire diversity was estimated using a Shannon index corrected for undersampling. TCRdb cleaned the public reads at Q25 with fastp, built clones with MiXCR and kept in-frame beta chains. CDR3 protein duplicates are merged, each entry listing the most common genes and DNA. TCRdb's processing, not the authors', yielded these V and J calls. The sample table records about 260 distinct CDR3 sequences; about 9% of these occur just once. The top ten hold 35% to 50% of the sample.

In blood, tetramer-binding CD4+ effector-memory gut-homing T cells were gated as CD3+, CD45RA-, CD62L- and integrin beta7+, with lineage markers excluded. A 14-day oral dietary gluten challenge was undertaken by treated celiac disease patients on a gluten-free diet so that recall of gluten-specific T cells could be studied. An Aria II cell sorter was used to sort cells as single cells, and also in bulk when tetramer-positive cells were relatively plentiful. Peripheral blood mononuclear cells were isolated using Ficoll density gradient centrifugation and were cryopreserved prior to staining. Thawed cells were stained with a pool of PE-conjugated HLA-DQ:gluten tetramers presenting immunodominant gluten epitopes before sorting of tetramer-binding CD4+ T cells. Blood samples underwent tetramer-based enrichment after HLA-DQ:gluten tetramer staining. The source of the sample is a study of T cells during gluten challenge in celiac disease (dated by TCRdb to 2016 to 2017). With respect to the entire study: Blood was collected at baseline, day 6 and day 14 of the challenge, whereas duodenal biopsies were collected at baseline and day 14. On the Illumina MiSeq, paired-end 250 bp sequencing was performed for single-cell libraries and paired-end 300 bp sequencing was performed for bulk libraries. Broad study findings and their caveats: Bulk sequencing of challenge samples was performed for only a couple of patients with many gluten-specific T cells. On day 6, circulating gluten-specific T cells had a lower sample-corrected Shannon diversity, showing that clonal expansion increased. Gluten-specific T cells in the circulation reached a peak on day 6, and the day-6 repertoire appeared to be made up largely of expanded preexisting memory clonotypes. Across several patients, about 12-44% of single-cell TCR-alpha/beta clonotypes at the latest time point were also found at baseline, with about 52-55% being obtained from bulk data.

The rearrangement combines TRBV5-1 with TRBJ2-3; the D gene is possibly TRBD1, with 6 bases matching. Sequencing used gluten-specific CD4+ T cells sorted from blood using tetramers, obtained at baseline or on day 6, 14 or 28 of gluten challenge (not recorded which). This TCR derives from a female donor with celiac disease. The CDR3 amino acid sequence is: CASSYGQPCTETQYF. The DNA reads TGCGCCAGCAGCTACGGACAGCCCTGCACAGAGACGCAGTATTTT.